This TCR delta chain was profiled in a study of γδ T cells in repeated Plasmodium falciparum infection. TCRdb called clones from the multiplex PCR reads again using CATT. In the table there are 85,000 to 90,000 delta-chain clones, approximately 1.4% of which are singletons. Many counts were recorded for this clone. TCRdb attributes to this sequence the protein of a much larger clone, which differs from the DNA translation at residue 13; a read error is likely, and the protein displayed is translated from the DNA. The clonotype comes from a pool of human donors (malaria-infected and uninfected, not separated). Sequencing was performed on gamma-delta T cells from blood.

This chain's CDR3 is CASSLPTPNPAVHTDKLIF. The CDR3 coding sequence is TGTGCCTCCAGCCTTCCAACTCCGAATCCCGCCGTACACACCGATAAACTCATCTTT. The rearrangement joins TRDV3 to TRDJ1; possibly TRDD2 for D (6 bases). This CDR3 has 19 residues. Germline CDR1 TVYSNPD, CDR2 GDNSRS (reference sequence). Trimming shortened V by 4 bases and J by 0 bases, and 30 bases separated the two germline ends. The full variable domain, its missing parts supplied by reference TRDV3 and TRDJ1, is CDKVTQSSPDQTVASGSEVVLLCTYDTVYSNPDLFWYRIRPDYSFQFVFYGDNSRSEGADFTQGRFSVKHILTQKAFHLVISPVRTEDSATYYCASSLPTPNPAVHTDKLIFGKGTRVTVEP.